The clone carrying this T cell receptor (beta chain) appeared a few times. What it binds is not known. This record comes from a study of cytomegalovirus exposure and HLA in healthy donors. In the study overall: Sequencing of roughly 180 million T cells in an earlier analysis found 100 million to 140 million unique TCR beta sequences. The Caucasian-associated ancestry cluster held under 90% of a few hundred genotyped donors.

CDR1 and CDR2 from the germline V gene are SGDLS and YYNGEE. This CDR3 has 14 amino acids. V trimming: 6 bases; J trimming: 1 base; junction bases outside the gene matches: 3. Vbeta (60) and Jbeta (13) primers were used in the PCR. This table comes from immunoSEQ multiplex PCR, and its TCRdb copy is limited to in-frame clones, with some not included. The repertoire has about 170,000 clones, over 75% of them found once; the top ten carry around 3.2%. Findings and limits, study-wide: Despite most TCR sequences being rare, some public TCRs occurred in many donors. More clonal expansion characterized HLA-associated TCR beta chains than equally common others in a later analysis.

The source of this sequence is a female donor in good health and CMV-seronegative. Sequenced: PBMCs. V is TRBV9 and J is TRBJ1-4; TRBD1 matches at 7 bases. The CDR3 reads CASTQGGTNEKLFF. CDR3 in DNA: TGTGCCAGCACCCAGGGGGGAACTAATGAAAAACTGTTTTTT.